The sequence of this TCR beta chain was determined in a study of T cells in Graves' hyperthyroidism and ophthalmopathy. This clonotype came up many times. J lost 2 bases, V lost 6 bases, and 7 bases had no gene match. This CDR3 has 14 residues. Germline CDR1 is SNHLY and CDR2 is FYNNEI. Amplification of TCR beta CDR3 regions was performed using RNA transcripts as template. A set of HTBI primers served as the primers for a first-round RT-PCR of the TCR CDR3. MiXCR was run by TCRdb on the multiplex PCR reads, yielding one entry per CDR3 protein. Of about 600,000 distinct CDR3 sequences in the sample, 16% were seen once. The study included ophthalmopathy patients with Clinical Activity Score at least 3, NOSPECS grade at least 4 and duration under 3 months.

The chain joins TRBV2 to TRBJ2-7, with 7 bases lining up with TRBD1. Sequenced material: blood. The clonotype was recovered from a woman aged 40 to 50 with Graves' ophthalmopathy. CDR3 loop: CASSVQGSPYEQYF. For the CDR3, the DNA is TGTGCCAGCAGCGTACAGGGGTCCCCCTACGAGCAGTACTTC.